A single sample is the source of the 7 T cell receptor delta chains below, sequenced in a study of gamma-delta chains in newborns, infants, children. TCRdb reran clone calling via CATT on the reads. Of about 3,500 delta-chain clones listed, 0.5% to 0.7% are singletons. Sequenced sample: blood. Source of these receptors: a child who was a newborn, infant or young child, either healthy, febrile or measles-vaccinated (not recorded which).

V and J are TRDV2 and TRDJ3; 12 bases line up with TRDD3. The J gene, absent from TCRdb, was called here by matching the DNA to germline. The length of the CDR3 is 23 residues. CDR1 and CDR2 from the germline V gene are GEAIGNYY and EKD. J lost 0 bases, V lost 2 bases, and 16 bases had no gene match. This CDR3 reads CACDNLYWGIPSTSSWDTRQMFF. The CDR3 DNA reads TGTGCCTGTGACAATCTGTACTGGGGGATACCCTCCACTAGCTCCTGGGACACCCGACAGATGTTTTTC.

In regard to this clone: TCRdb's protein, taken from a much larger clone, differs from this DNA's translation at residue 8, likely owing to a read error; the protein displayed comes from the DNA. The CDR3, as DNA: TGTGCTCTTGGGGTACTGGGGAATACAGCACAACTCTTCTTT. As protein: CALGVLGNTAQLFF. This chain links TRDV1 with TRDJ2, with 7 bases fitting TRDD3. V lost 4 bases, J lost 5 bases, and 4 bases stayed unmatched. The germline CDR1 and CDR2 sequences are TSWWSYY and QGS. This CDR3 comprises 14 residues.

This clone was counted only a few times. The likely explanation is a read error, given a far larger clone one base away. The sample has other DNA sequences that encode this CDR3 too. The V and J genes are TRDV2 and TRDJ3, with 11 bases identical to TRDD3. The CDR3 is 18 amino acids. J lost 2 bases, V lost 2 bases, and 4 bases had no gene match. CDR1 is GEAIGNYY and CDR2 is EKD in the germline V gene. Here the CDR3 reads CACDKILGDTWDTRQMFF. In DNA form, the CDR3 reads TGTGCCTGTGACAAGATACTGGGGGATACCTGGGACACCCGACAGATGTTTTTC.

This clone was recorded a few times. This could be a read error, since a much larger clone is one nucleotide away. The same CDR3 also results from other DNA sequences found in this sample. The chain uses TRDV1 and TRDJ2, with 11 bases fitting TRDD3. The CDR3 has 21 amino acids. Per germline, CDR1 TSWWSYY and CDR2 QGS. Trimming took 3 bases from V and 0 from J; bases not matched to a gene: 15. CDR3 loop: CALGESVLWGIRKALTAQLFF. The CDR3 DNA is TGTGCTCTTGGGGAGTCGGTTTTGTGGGGGATACGGAAAGCTTTGACAGCACAACTCTTCTTT.

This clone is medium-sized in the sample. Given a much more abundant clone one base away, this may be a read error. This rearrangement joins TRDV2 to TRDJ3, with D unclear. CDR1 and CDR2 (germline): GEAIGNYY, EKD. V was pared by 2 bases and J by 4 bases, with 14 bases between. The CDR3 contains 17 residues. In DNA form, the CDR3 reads TGTGCCTGTGACAATGTGAACAAACCGTGGGACACCCGACAGATGTTTTTC. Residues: CACDNVNKPWDTRQMFF.

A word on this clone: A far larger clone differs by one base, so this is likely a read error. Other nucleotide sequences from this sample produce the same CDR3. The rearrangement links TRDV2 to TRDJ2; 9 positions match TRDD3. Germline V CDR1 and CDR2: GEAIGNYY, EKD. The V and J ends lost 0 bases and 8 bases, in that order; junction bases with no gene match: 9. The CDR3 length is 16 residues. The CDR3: CACDTVGIRGTAQLFF. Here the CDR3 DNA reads TGTGCCTGTGACACCGTGGGGATACGCGGGACGGCACAACTCTTCTTT.

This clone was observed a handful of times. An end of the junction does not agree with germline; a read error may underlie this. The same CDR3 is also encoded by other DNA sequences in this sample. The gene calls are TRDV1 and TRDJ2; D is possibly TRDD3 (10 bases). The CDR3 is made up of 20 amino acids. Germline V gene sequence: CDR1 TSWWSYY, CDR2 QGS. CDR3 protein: CALGERLPTGGCPSTAQLFF. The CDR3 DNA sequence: TGCGCTCTTGGGGAACGCCTTCCTACTGGGGGATGCCCTTCGACAGCACAACTCTTCTTT.